This T cell receptor beta chain was captured in a study of T cell responses to AZD1222 COVID-19 vaccine. Overall study: Both about-4-week and about-12-week second-dose recipients were combined. Findings and caveats of the study: Epitopes outside B.1.351 and B.1.1.7 mutated regions reportedly drew nearly half of spike TCRs. Donors were mostly white British, more females; clonal diversity possibly underestimated.

TCRdb keeps only in-frame clones here, not all; method: immunoSEQ multiplex PCR. The data show about 120,000 clones, just over 90% seen once. The germline V and J ends were trimmed by 1 base and 0 bases, with 13 bases remaining between them. The CDR3 has 16 residues. Germline assignment: CDR1 SEHNR and CDR2 FQNEAQ (reference sequence). On this clone itself: Its antigen is undetermined.

This sequence was found in an adult in good health. This chain links TRBV7-9 with TRBJ2-7; possible D gene TRBD2, 6 bases. The sequenced sample was peripheral blood, obtained on day 0 of AZD1222 vaccination. Written as DNA, the CDR3 is TGTGCCAGCAGCTTAGAAGGGGCGGGGCACTCCTACGAGCAGTACTTC. It specifies CASSLEGAGHSYEQYF.